This is a list of T cell receptor beta chains from one sample in a study of CXCR3-negative and CXCR3-positive naive CD8 T cells. TCRdb reprocessed the 5' RACE reads, keeping one entry per CDR3 protein, no DNA. This sample carries tens of thousands of distinct CDR3 sequences, with around 0.62% going to the ten biggest clones. Material: naive CXCR3+ CD8+ T cells from blood. The receptors originated from a human donor in good health. Some clones in this sample may be carry-over from other donors' samples. Both conserved end residues are part of each CDR3.

V,J,CDR3
TRBV4-3,TRBJ1-5,CASSQERRGWQPQHF
TRBV28,TRBJ1-3,CASRPPLSSGNTIYF
TRBV7-3,TRBJ2-7,CASSLTGAGNEQYF
TRBV29-1,TRBJ1-3,CSVRAANTIYF
TRBV6-2/TRBV6-3,TRBJ2-1,CASSYYGGGEQFF
TRBV4-2,TRBJ2-7,CASGGTYEQYF
TRBV5-1,TRBJ1-1,CASSSDGVEAFF
TRBV7-9,TRBJ2-7,CASSPRASERRYTYEQYF
TRBV4-3,TRBJ1-1,CASSQSREDTEAFF
TRBV29-1,TRBJ2-2,CSVVTVITGELFF
TRBV25-1,TRBJ2-3,CASSEYFHRANRGDTQYF
TRBV29-1,TRBJ2-2,CSVEDPETRQGAGTGELFF
TRBV2,TRBJ1-2,CASSEGGGTALSSYGYTF
TRBV18,TRBJ2-1,CASSPGGSTYDEQFF
TRBV5-4,TRBJ2-7,CASSLGSGTGEYEQYF
TRBV7-6,TRBJ2-2,CASSSTGRELFF